This TCR beta chain comes out of a study of neurological immune-mediated disorders. This clonotype was observed at least ten times. The cDNA was produced through 5'RACE with 10-nucleotide random UMIs. TCRdb itself ran the 5' RACE reads through MiXCR, one entry per CDR3 protein. The data hold approximately 41,000 distinct CDR3 sequences, with approximately 15% observed a single time. There are 15 residues in the CDR3. V lost 7 bases and J 0 bases, leaving 16 bases between the germline ends. Germline assignment: CDR1 SGHRS and CDR2 YFSETQ. Sorted libraries were made with some 950,000 CD4+ or CD8+ T cells.

The sequenced sample consisted of CD4+ T cells from blood. The chain is built from TRBV5-1 and TRBJ1-2; perhaps TRBD1 as D (5 bases). The source is a woman aged 55-70 years with HTLV-1-associated myelopathy (HAM/TSP). In nucleotides, the CDR3 is TGCGCCAGCGGGGCCGACCGTCCATCTAACTATGGCTACACCTTC. The encoded protein is CASGADRPSNYGYTF.